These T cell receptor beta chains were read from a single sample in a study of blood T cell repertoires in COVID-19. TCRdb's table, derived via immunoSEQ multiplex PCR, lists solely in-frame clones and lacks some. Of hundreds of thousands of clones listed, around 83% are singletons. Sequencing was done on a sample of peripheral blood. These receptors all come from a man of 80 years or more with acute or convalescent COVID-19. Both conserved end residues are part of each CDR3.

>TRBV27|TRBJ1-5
CASSFRDSNQPQHF
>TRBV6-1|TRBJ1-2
CASSEVGGGTF
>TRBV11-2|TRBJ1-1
CASSLGQANTEAFF
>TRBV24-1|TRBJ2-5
CATSDWGQDETQYF
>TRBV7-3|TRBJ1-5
CASSPGQLNQPQHF
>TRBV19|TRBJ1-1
CASSSFAGGGTEAFF
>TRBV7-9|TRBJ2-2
CASRTPGLVGTGELFF
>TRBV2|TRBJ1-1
CASSKQGGLWNTEAFF
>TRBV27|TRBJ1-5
CASSLQGENQPQHF
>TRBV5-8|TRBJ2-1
CASIRGSNSYNEQFF
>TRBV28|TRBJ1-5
CASSWGQVGQPQHF
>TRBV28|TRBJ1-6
CASSGPGTGHYNSPLHF
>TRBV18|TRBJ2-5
CASRRQGEETQYF
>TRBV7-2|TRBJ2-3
CASSGHMSDTQYF
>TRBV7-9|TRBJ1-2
CASSLEGEHYGYTF
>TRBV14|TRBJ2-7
CASSQVVRGEQYF
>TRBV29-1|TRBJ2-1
CSVAAGGTYNEQFF
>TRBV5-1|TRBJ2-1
CASSLSGTPSYNEQFF
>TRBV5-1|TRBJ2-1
CASSPMGGGWNNEQFF
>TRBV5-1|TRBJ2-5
CASSISGLAEQETQYF
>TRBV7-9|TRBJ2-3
CASSTGGLTTQYF
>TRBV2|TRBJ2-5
CASSPEASAAQYF
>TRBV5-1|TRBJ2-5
CASSLGQGLETQYF
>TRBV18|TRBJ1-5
CASSPQNSNQPQHF
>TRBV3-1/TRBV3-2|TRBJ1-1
CASSHSTWNTEAFF
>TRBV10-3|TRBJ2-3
CAISESSLDTQYF
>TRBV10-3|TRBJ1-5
CAISSTGGHQPQHF
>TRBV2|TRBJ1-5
CASIGESGNQPQHF
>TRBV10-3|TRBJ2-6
CAISESSPSSGANVLTF
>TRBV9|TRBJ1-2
CASSVVFRTDPYGYTF
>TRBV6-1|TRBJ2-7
CASSSTQGPTYEQYF
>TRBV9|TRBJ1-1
CASSVVGQAASEAFF
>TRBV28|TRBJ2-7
CASSFEGYEQYF
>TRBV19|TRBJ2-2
CASSMWGLNTGELFF
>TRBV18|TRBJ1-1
CASSLQGAPNTEAFF
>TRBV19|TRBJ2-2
CASSRTSGGTANTGELFF
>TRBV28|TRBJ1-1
CASSLGTGRRGATEAFF
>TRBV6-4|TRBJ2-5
CASSDSFGTAETQYF
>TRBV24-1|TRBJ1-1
CATSDTSRAPPEAFF
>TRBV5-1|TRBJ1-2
CASSLEPIYGYTF
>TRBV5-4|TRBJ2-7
CASSLSGLSYEQYF
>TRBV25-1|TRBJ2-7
CASSAGTGVYEQYF
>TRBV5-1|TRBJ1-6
CASSLATGSNSPLHF
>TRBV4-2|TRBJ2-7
CASSQDSGGPREYF
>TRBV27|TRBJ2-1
CASSLSMGLWYEQFF
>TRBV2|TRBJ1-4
CASGMGGTNEKLFF
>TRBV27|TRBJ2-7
CASIRSGGSSYEQYF
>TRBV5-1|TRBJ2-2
CASRDVRGSGELFF